These T cell receptor beta chains were read from a single sample in a study of cytomegalovirus exposure and HLA in healthy donors. Only in-frame clones appear in the TCRdb table, and some are missing; sequencing was by immunoSEQ multiplex PCR. This sample carries around 190,000 clones, over 65% of them seen once, and the ten largest clones take around 3.5%. The specimen sequenced was PBMCs. These receptors all stem from a man aged 35-49 years in good health and CMV-seropositive. Each CDR3 is given with its conserved first and last residue. The D gene is left open where the match is weak. Only part of the rows carry a size: once, few, many, or a class if the clone is expanded.

d_call: TRBD2; v_call: TRBV2; clone_size: .; cdr3_length: 15; j_call: TRBJ2-1; cdr3_nt: TGTGCCAGCATTAATCTAGCGGGGGGAGGCGGTGAGCAGTTCTTC; cdr3_aa: CASINLAGGGGEQFF
d_call: .; v_call: TRBV7-2; clone_size: few; cdr3_length: 17; j_call: TRBJ2-3; cdr3_nt: TGTGCCAGCAGCTTTCAGCGGACCCCCCACCCCACAGATACGCAGTATTTT; cdr3_aa: CASSFQRTPHPTDTQYF
d_call: .; v_call: TRBV4-1; clone_size: .; cdr3_length: 16; j_call: TRBJ2-2; cdr3_nt: TGCGCCAGCAGCCACCCCGGGACAAAGAACACCGGGGAGCTGTTTTTT; cdr3_aa: CASSHPGTKNTGELFF
d_call: TRBD1; v_call: TRBV19; clone_size: .; cdr3_length: 15; j_call: TRBJ1-2; cdr3_nt: TGTGCCAGTAGTACCGGACAGGGTTCTAACTATGGCTACACCTTC; cdr3_aa: CASSTGQGSNYGYTF
d_call: TRBD1; v_call: TRBV7-3; clone_size: .; cdr3_length: 17; j_call: TRBJ2-1; cdr3_nt: TGTGCCAGCAGCTTAGTTCCGGGACAGGGGGCTTACAATGAGCAGTTCTTC; cdr3_aa: CASSLVPGQGAYNEQFF
d_call: .; v_call: TRBV4-2; clone_size: .; cdr3_length: 15; j_call: TRBJ2-1; cdr3_nt: TGTGCCAGCAGCCTTGGAGGGCAGGTCTACAATGAGCAGTTCTTC; cdr3_aa: CASSLGGQVYNEQFF
d_call: .; v_call: TRBV2; clone_size: .; cdr3_length: 15; j_call: TRBJ1-5; cdr3_nt: TGTGCCAGCAGCTACTCCAGGGTCGGCAATCAGCCCCAGCATTTT; cdr3_aa: CASSYSRVGNQPQHF
d_call: .; v_call: TRBV15; clone_size: .; cdr3_length: 16; j_call: TRBJ2-1; cdr3_nt: TGTGCCACCAGCAGAGGGAGGGAGACCCGTTACAATGAGCAGTTCTTC; cdr3_aa: CATSRGRETRYNEQFF
d_call: .; v_call: TRBV7-7; clone_size: .; cdr3_length: 16; j_call: TRBJ2-5; cdr3_nt: TGTGCCAGCAGCTTATTGGGGGGGGCAGGCCAAGAGACCCAGTACTTC; cdr3_aa: CASSLLGGAGQETQYF
d_call: TRBD2; v_call: TRBV5-1; clone_size: .; cdr3_length: 14; j_call: TRBJ2-3; cdr3_nt: TGCGCCAGCAGCTTGGGGACTAGATGGGATACGCAGTATTTT; cdr3_aa: CASSLGTRWDTQYF
d_call: .; v_call: TRBV2; clone_size: .; cdr3_length: 12; j_call: TRBJ2-3; cdr3_nt: TGTGCCAGCAGTGATCGACCAGGTACGCAGTATTTT; cdr3_aa: CASSDRPGTQYF
d_call: .; v_call: TRBV28; clone_size: .; cdr3_length: 16; j_call: TRBJ2-5; cdr3_nt: TGTGCCAGCACCCAAGGAGCTAGCGGAGGGGGGGAGACCCAGTACTTC; cdr3_aa: CASTQGASGGGETQYF
d_call: .; v_call: TRBV7-9; clone_size: .; cdr3_length: 14; j_call: TRBJ2-5; cdr3_nt: TGTGCCAGCAGCCACCCTAGCGAACAAGAGACCCAGTACTTC; cdr3_aa: CASSHPSEQETQYF
d_call: TRBD2; v_call: TRBV6-6; clone_size: .; cdr3_length: 14; j_call: TRBJ2-3; cdr3_nt: TGTGCCAGCAAGGGCGGGAGTAGCCCAGATACGCAGTATTTT; cdr3_aa: CASKGGSSPDTQYF
d_call: TRBD1; v_call: TRBV6-5; clone_size: .; cdr3_length: 12; j_call: TRBJ1-1; cdr3_nt: TGTGCCAGCAGTTACCGGGACAGTATAACTTTCTTT; cdr3_aa: CASSYRDSITFF
d_call: TRBD2; v_call: TRBV28; clone_size: .; cdr3_length: 14; j_call: TRBJ2-7; cdr3_nt: TGTGCCAGCAGACTAGCGGGAAAATCCTACGAGCAGTACTTC; cdr3_aa: CASRLAGKSYEQYF
d_call: .; v_call: TRBV18; clone_size: .; cdr3_length: 14; j_call: TRBJ2-3; cdr3_nt: TGTGCCAGCTCGTGGGACAAATACACAGATACGCAGTATTTT; cdr3_aa: CASSWDKYTDTQYF
d_call: .; v_call: TRBV6-4; clone_size: .; cdr3_length: 14; j_call: TRBJ1-5; cdr3_nt: TGTGCCAGCAATCCCTACAGAGACAATCAGCCCCAGCATTTT; cdr3_aa: CASNPYRDNQPQHF
d_call: TRBD2; v_call: TRBV5-6; clone_size: .; cdr3_length: 15; j_call: TRBJ2-1; cdr3_nt: TGTGCCAGCAGCCGGACTAGCGGGGGGGCGGATGAGCAGTTCTTC; cdr3_aa: CASSRTSGGADEQFF
d_call: .; v_call: TRBV14; clone_size: .; cdr3_length: 15; j_call: TRBJ1-5; cdr3_nt: TGTGCCAGCAGCCAGGGGGGTAGTAGCAATCAGCCCCAGCATTTT; cdr3_aa: CASSQGGSSNQPQHF
d_call: .; v_call: TRBV9; clone_size: .; cdr3_length: 15; j_call: TRBJ2-1; cdr3_nt: TGTGCCAGCAGCGTACAGACAGGCTCCTACAATGAGCAGTTCTTC; cdr3_aa: CASSVQTGSYNEQFF
d_call: .; v_call: TRBV2; clone_size: .; cdr3_length: 13; j_call: TRBJ1-2; cdr3_nt: TGTGCCAGCAGTGAAGTAGGAGCGGATGGCTACACCTTC; cdr3_aa: CASSEVGADGYTF
d_call: .; v_call: TRBV18; clone_size: .; cdr3_length: 15; j_call: TRBJ1-3; cdr3_nt: TGTGCCAGCTCACCTCCAGCGAACTCTGGAAACACCATATATTTT; cdr3_aa: CASSPPANSGNTIYF
d_call: TRBD1; v_call: TRBV5-1; clone_size: .; cdr3_length: 18; j_call: TRBJ2-1; cdr3_nt: TGCGCCAGCGGGGGTCCGGGACAGGGATACAAAATCCCCAATGAGCAGTTCTTC; cdr3_aa: CASGGPGQGYKIPNEQFF
d_call: TRBD1; v_call: TRBV6-1; clone_size: once; cdr3_length: 14; j_call: TRBJ2-1; cdr3_nt: TGTGCCAGCAGTGATCAGGGGGCCTCCAATGAGCAGTTCTTC; cdr3_aa: CASSDQGASNEQFF
d_call: TRBD2; v_call: TRBV5-1; clone_size: .; cdr3_length: 17; j_call: TRBJ2-7; cdr3_nt: TGCGCCAGCAGCTTCCTAGCGGGGGGCACAAGCTCCTACGAGCAGTACTTC; cdr3_aa: CASSFLAGGTSSYEQYF
d_call: TRBD1; v_call: TRBV5-1; clone_size: .; cdr3_length: 14; j_call: TRBJ1-1; cdr3_nt: TGCGCCAGCAGCCGAAGGACAGGGAACACTGAAGCTTTCTTT; cdr3_aa: CASSRRTGNTEAFF
d_call: .; v_call: TRBV9; clone_size: few; cdr3_length: 11; j_call: TRBJ2-2; cdr3_nt: TGTGCCAGCAGCGTCTCTGGGGAGCTGTTTTTT; cdr3_aa: CASSVSGELFF
d_call: .; v_call: TRBV6-5; clone_size: .; cdr3_length: 14; j_call: TRBJ2-3; cdr3_nt: TGTGCCAGCAGCCCTAGCCGTCCCACAGATACGCAGTATTTT; cdr3_aa: CASSPSRPTDTQYF
d_call: .; v_call: TRBV11-2; clone_size: .; cdr3_length: 16; j_call: TRBJ2-7; cdr3_nt: TGTGCCAGCAGCTTAGAACGATTAGCGGTCTCCTACGAGCAGTACTTC; cdr3_aa: CASSLERLAVSYEQYF
d_call: .; v_call: TRBV5-8; clone_size: .; cdr3_length: 13; j_call: TRBJ2-1; cdr3_nt: TGTGCCAGCAGCTCGGGATTGGGCAATGAGCAGTTCTTC; cdr3_aa: CASSSGLGNEQFF
d_call: TRBD1; v_call: TRBV7-6; clone_size: .; cdr3_length: 15; j_call: TRBJ2-2; cdr3_nt: TGTGCCAGCAGCTTAGGGGCAGGGGGCACCGGGGAGCTGTTTTTT; cdr3_aa: CASSLGAGGTGELFF
d_call: TRBD1; v_call: TRBV4-2; clone_size: .; cdr3_length: 16; j_call: TRBJ1-4; cdr3_nt: TGTGCCAGCAGCCCCCAGGGGGACAGGGGTGGCGAAAAACTGTTTTTT; cdr3_aa: CASSPQGDRGGEKLFF
d_call: .; v_call: TRBV11-2; clone_size: .; cdr3_length: 14; j_call: TRBJ1-1; cdr3_nt: TGTGCCAGCAGGTCAGAAGGGGCTGTCACTGAAGCTTTCTTT; cdr3_aa: CASRSEGAVTEAFF
d_call: TRBD1; v_call: TRBV5-8; clone_size: .; cdr3_length: 14; j_call: TRBJ1-2; cdr3_nt: TGTGCCAGCAGCCCCCCCGGGACAGCATATGGCTACACCTTC; cdr3_aa: CASSPPGTAYGYTF
d_call: .; v_call: TRBV6-1; clone_size: .; cdr3_length: 14; j_call: TRBJ2-7; cdr3_nt: TGTGCCAGCAGCCCTGAGACAGGACCCTACGAGCAGTACTTC; cdr3_aa: CASSPETGPYEQYF
d_call: .; v_call: TRBV7-3; clone_size: .; cdr3_length: 14; j_call: TRBJ1-1; cdr3_nt: TGTGCCAGCAGCCTCCCACTCGACAGCTTGAAAGCTTTCTTT; cdr3_aa: CASSLPLDSLKAFF
d_call: .; v_call: TRBV6-5; clone_size: .; cdr3_length: 13; j_call: TRBJ1-2; cdr3_nt: TGTGCCAGCAGCCCCGGCGGGGGCTATGGCTACACCTTC; cdr3_aa: CASSPGGGYGYTF
d_call: TRBD2; v_call: TRBV7-2; clone_size: .; cdr3_length: 14; j_call: TRBJ2-5; cdr3_nt: TGTGCCAGCAGCCTAGCGGGAGATCTTGAGACCCAGTACTTC; cdr3_aa: CASSLAGDLETQYF
d_call: .; v_call: TRBV7-8; clone_size: .; cdr3_length: 15; j_call: TRBJ1-2; cdr3_nt: TGTGCCAGCAGCCTAGCGGTAGGGGGAATCAATGGCTACACCTTC; cdr3_aa: CASSLAVGGINGYTF
d_call: TRBD2; v_call: TRBV4-1; clone_size: once; cdr3_length: 14; j_call: TRBJ2-1; cdr3_nt: TGCGCCAGCAGCCAAGAACTAGCGGGGTTTGAGCAGTTCTTC; cdr3_aa: CASSQELAGFEQFF
d_call: .; v_call: TRBV5-1; clone_size: .; cdr3_length: 15; j_call: TRBJ2-5; cdr3_nt: TGCGCCAGCAGTAGCCCAAACAGGGTCCAAGAGACCCAGTACTTC; cdr3_aa: CASSSPNRVQETQYF
d_call: TRBD2; v_call: TRBV5-1; clone_size: once; cdr3_length: 17; j_call: TRBJ2-2; cdr3_nt: TGCGCCAGCAGCCTATCGACTAGCGGGAGTGGGACCGGGGGGCTGTTTTTT; cdr3_aa: CASSLSTSGSGTGGLFF
d_call: .; v_call: TRBV11-2; clone_size: .; cdr3_length: 16; j_call: TRBJ2-7; cdr3_nt: TGTGCCAGCAGCTTCGATGAAAGACAGGCCGACTACGAGCAGTACTTC; cdr3_aa: CASSFDERQADYEQYF
d_call: TRBD1; v_call: TRBV19; clone_size: few; cdr3_length: 17; j_call: TRBJ1-2; cdr3_nt: TGTGCCAGTAGTAGCCAACGCGACAACAGGGGGTTCTGGGGCTACACCTTC; cdr3_aa: CASSSQRDNRGFWGYTF
d_call: .; v_call: TRBV19; clone_size: .; cdr3_length: 15; j_call: TRBJ2-7; cdr3_nt: TGTGCCAGTAGTCCAGGGGCAGCAACGGGATACGAGCAGTACTTC; cdr3_aa: CASSPGAATGYEQYF
d_call: TRBD2; v_call: TRBV7-9; clone_size: .; cdr3_length: 16; j_call: TRBJ2-1; cdr3_nt: TGTGCCAGCAGCTTTCAGACTAGCGGGTACTACAATGAGCAGTTCTTC; cdr3_aa: CASSFQTSGYYNEQFF
d_call: TRBD1; v_call: TRBV2; clone_size: .; cdr3_length: 15; j_call: TRBJ1-6; cdr3_nt: TGTGCCAGCAGTCCACAGGGGGCCCGGAATTCACCCCTCCACTTT; cdr3_aa: CASSPQGARNSPLHF
d_call: TRBD2; v_call: TRBV27; clone_size: .; cdr3_length: 16; j_call: TRBJ2-2; cdr3_nt: TGTGCCAGCAGTTTATCTCCTAGCGGGAACACCGGGGAGCTGTTTTTT; cdr3_aa: CASSLSPSGNTGELFF
d_call: .; v_call: TRBV6-5; clone_size: .; cdr3_length: 16; j_call: TRBJ2-1; cdr3_nt: TGTGCCAGCAGTTCCCGGTTGGGTGCGGGGGCGGGAGAGCAGTTCTTC; cdr3_aa: CASSSRLGAGAGEQFF
d_call: TRBD1; v_call: TRBV11-2; clone_size: .; cdr3_length: 15; j_call: TRBJ2-1; cdr3_nt: TGTGCCAGCAACCCCGGGACAGTTACCTACAATGAGCAGTTCTTC; cdr3_aa: CASNPGTVTYNEQFF
d_call: .; v_call: TRBV13; clone_size: .; cdr3_length: 14; j_call: TRBJ2-7; cdr3_nt: TGTGCCAGCAGCGTACTAGCGTCAGGGGCCGGGCAGTACTTC; cdr3_aa: CASSVLASGAGQYF
d_call: TRBD2; v_call: TRBV5-4; clone_size: .; cdr3_length: 15; j_call: TRBJ2-5; cdr3_nt: TGTGCCAGCAGCCCTAGCGGGGGGGCCCCAGAGACCCAGTACTTC; cdr3_aa: CASSPSGGAPETQYF
d_call: .; v_call: TRBV2; clone_size: .; cdr3_length: 15; j_call: TRBJ2-5; cdr3_nt: TGTGCCAGCAGTGAAGCGCCTAGCCCCCTAGGGACCCAGTACTTC; cdr3_aa: CASSEAPSPLGTQYF